The next 28 T cell receptor beta chains were all read from a single sample in a study of blood T cells in healthy people across ages. A sample-barcoded 5' primer and a J-beta primer mix were used in a second PCR of roughly 6 to 12 cycles. In TCRdb, the 5' RACE reads were re-called with MiXCR into one record per CDR3 protein. Of more than 800,000 distinct CDR3 sequences listed, under 55% are singletons. Sequencing was carried out using blood. Receptor source: a woman aged 55-69 years in good health.

The V call is TRBV5-4, the J call TRBJ2-5; 8 bases are a match to TRBD2. The CDR3 covers 15 residues. J lost 2 bases, V lost 3 bases, and 6 bases had no gene match. Germline V gives CDR1 SGHNT, CDR2 YYREEE (reference sequence). CDR3 coding DNA: TGTGCCAGCAGCTCCGGGACTAGGTATCAAGAGACCCAGTACTTC. This encodes CASSSGTRYQETQYF.

The chain recombines TRBV5-1 with TRBJ2-4, with 9 bases aligning to TRBD1. The DNA end is more similar to TRBJ2-7, so the J call may be wrong. This CDR3 comprises 15 residues. Germline V gene lookup returns CDR1 SGHRS and CDR2 YFSETQ. CDR3 sequence: CASSLFRDRAHEQYF. The CDR3, as DNA: TGCGCCAGCAGCTTATTCCGGGACAGGGCCCACGAGCAGTACTTC.

The chain has TRBV9 and TRBJ2-4; 9 bases are a match to TRBD1. Germline assignment: CDR1 SGDLS and CDR2 YYNGEE. V lost 3 bases and J lost 4; bases outside the gene matches: 5. The CDR3 is 15 amino acids. This chain's CDR3 is CASSGAGTGKNIQYF. CDR3 nucleotide sequence: TGTGCCAGCAGCGGCGCCGGGACAGGGAAAAACATTCAGTACTTC.

This clonotype appeared a few times. The chain joins TRBV6-2 or TRBV6-3 to TRBJ2-1, with 9 bases identical to TRBD2. V gave up 5 bases and J gave up 8 bases; unmatched junction bases: 10. Germline CDR1 and CDR2: MNHEY and SVGEGT. The length of the CDR3 is 15 residues. This CDR3 reads CASSRLLAGGDEQFF. DNA for the CDR3: TGTGCCAGCAGTAGATTGTTGGCGGGAGGGGATGAGCAGTTCTTC.

The rearrangement joins TRBV6-5 to TRBJ2-7, with D perhaps TRBD2 (6 bases). TRBJ2-4 matches the DNA end more closely, so the J call is doubtful. The CDR3 runs 13 residues. Germline CDR1 and CDR2: MNHEY and SVGAGI. This chain's CDR3 is CASSTGLSGIQYF. The CDR3 DNA follows: TGTGCCAGCAGCACAGGACTATCTGGCATTCAGTACTTC.

V is TRBV3-1 and J is TRBJ1-1; no clear D gene. Germline lookup yields CDR1 LGHDT and CDR2 YNNKEL (reference sequence). The germline V and J ends were trimmed by 0 bases and 4 bases, with 9 bases remaining between them. This CDR3 is 14 amino acids long. The CDR3 nucleotides read TGTGCCAGCAGCCAAGATCGCAAGAGCACTGAAGCTTTCTTT. As protein: CASSQDRKSTEAFF.

The genes are TRBV24-1 and TRBJ2-5; 9 bases align to TRBD2. The CDR3 totals 16 residues. Germline-derived CDR1 and CDR2 are KGHDR and SFDVKD. J gave up 11 bases and V 9 bases, and 21 bases lay outside the gene matches. The CDR3 here is CATSYGSSGRYNEQYF. The CDR3 region has the DNA TGTGCCACCTCCTATGGGAGTAGCGGGAGATACAATGAGCAGTACTTC.

The chain joins TRBV7-3 to TRBJ2-1; D not resolved. The germline V and J ends were trimmed by 0 bases and 10 bases, with 10 bases remaining between them. The CDR3 is made up of 13 amino acids. The germline gives CDR1 SGHTA, CDR2 FQGTGA. CDR3 in amino acids: CASSLTNVGEQFF. The CDR3 region has the DNA TGTGCCAGCAGCTTAACTAATGTTGGCGAGCAGTTCTTC.

This clonotype was detected only once. This CDR3 reads CASTYSRGTDTQYF. CDR3 sequence (DNA): TGTGCCAGCACCTACTCCCGGGGGACAGATACGCAGTATTTT. This chain uses TRBV6-5 with TRBJ2-3, with D perhaps TRBD2 (6 bases). Germline-derived CDR1 and CDR2 are MNHEY and SVGAGI. The CDR3 is 14 residues long. Trimming took off 7 bases at V and 3 bases at J, with 14 bases between the two ends.

This clonotype has at least ten counts. The chain joins TRBV12-3 or TRBV12-4 to TRBJ1-2, with D possibly matching TRBD1 (5 bases). V gave up 3 bases and J gave up 8 bases, with 7 bases separating them. The CDR3 has 11 residues. CDR3 in amino acids: CASSFGAGYTF. Written as DNA, the CDR3 is TGTGCCAGCAGTTTTGGGGCCGGCTACACCTTC.

V gene TRBV7-9 combines with J gene TRBJ2-1; D not resolved. Germline V gene sequence: CDR1 SEHNR, CDR2 FQNEAQ (reference sequence). With 6 bases removed from V and 0 bases from J, the gap between germline ends came to 9 bases. The CDR3 is made up of 14 amino acids. This CDR3 is CASRPDLSYNEQFF. Here the CDR3 DNA reads TGTGCCAGCAGGCCAGATCTCTCCTACAATGAGCAGTTCTTC.

This clonotype was detected ten times or more. The chain links TRBV5-1 to TRBJ2-7, with 7 bases lining up with TRBD1. V was clipped by 4 bases and J by 6 bases; unmatched bases: 7. This CDR3 has 13 residues. CDR1 is SGHRS and CDR2 is YFSETQ in the germline V gene. The CDR3, as DNA: TGCGCCAGCAGCCCGACAGGGATCTCCGAGCAGTACTTC. Protein product: CASSPTGISEQYF. Based on the CDR3 plus reference TRBV5-1 and TRBJ2-7, the full variable domain is KAGVTQTPRYLIKTRGQQVTLSCSPISGHRSVSWYQQTPGQGLQFLFEYFSETQRNKGNFPGRFSGRQFSNSRSEMNVSTLELGDSALYLCASSPTGISEQYFGPGTRLTVT.

The gene calls are TRBV7-9 and TRBJ2-1; 9 nucleotides agree with TRBD2. The CDR3 length is 16 residues. With V trimmed by 4 bases and J by 7 bases, 11 bases remained unmatched. Germline V CDR1 and CDR2: SEHNR, FQNEAQ (reference sequence). The CDR3 DNA follows: TGTGCCAGCAGCTCGCGGGGGGGTGGTAGTGGGAATGAGCAGTTCTTC. Protein product: CASSSRGGGSGNEQFF.

This sequence joins TRBV9 and TRBJ1-2; D remains ambiguous. V lost 0 bases, J lost 7 bases, and 10 bases lay in between. Looked up from germline, CDR1 is SGDLS and CDR2 is YYNGEE. The CDR3 loop spans 13 amino acids. The DNA for the CDR3 is TGTGCCAGCAGCGTAGCGTCGGGCGGTGGCTACACCTTC. It encodes CASSVASGGGYTF.

This clonotype has more than one count but fewer than ten. The rearrangement links TRBV25-1 to TRBJ2-3; 11 bases align to TRBD1. CDR3 length: 16 amino acids. Per germline, CDR1 MGHDK and CDR2 SYGVNS. The ends lost 0 bases at V and 6 bases at J; junction bases unmatched: 5. CDR3 coding DNA: TGTGCCAGCAGTGAATATAGGGGACAGGGGGTTGATACGCAGTATTTT. Protein product: CASSEYRGQGVDTQYF.

This clonotype was observed once. CDR3 sequence (DNA): TGTGCCAGCAGCTTATACAGCAGTACCTACGAGCAGTACTTC. Encoded protein: CASSLYSSTYEQYF. The genes are TRBV7-9 and TRBJ2-4; D gene unclear. The DNA end favors TRBJ2-7, so the J call may be wrong. This CDR3 has 14 amino acids. Germline CDR1 reads SEHNR; CDR2 reads FQNEAQ (reference sequence).

There are a few counts of this clonotype. The rearrangement uses TRBV15 and TRBJ2-5; 11 nucleotides align to TRBD2. Germline loops: CDR1 LNHNV, CDR2 YYDKDF (reference sequence). V was pared by 2 bases and J by 1 base, with 3 bases of the junction left unmatched. The CDR3 sequence is 16 residues long. For the CDR3, the DNA is TGTGCCACCAGCAGACGGACTAGCGGGTTCCAAGAGACCCAGTACTTC. It specifies CATSRRTSGFQETQYF.

In this sample, this clonotype turned up a few times. The V call is TRBV20-1, the J call TRBJ2-5; 10 bases map to TRBD2. Germline V gene lookup returns CDR1 DFQATT and CDR2 SNEGSKA (reference sequence). With V trimmed by 5 bases and J by 1 base, 7 bases remained unmatched. CDR3 length: 15 residues. CDR3 sequence (DNA): TGCAGTGCTGAAACCAAGCGGGAGGGCCAAGAGACCCAGTACTTC. Its translation is CSAETKREGQETQYF.

CDR3 coding DNA: TGTGCCAGCAGTTCGCGGGTATTAGCGGGATTCAATGAGCAGTTCTTC. Its translation: CASSSRVLAGFNEQFF. The gene calls are TRBV6-5 and TRBJ2-1, with 8 bases lining up with TRBD2. Germline-derived CDR1 and CDR2 are MNHEY and SVGAGI. The junction had 11 bases not matched to a gene; V was cut back by 4 bases and J by 6 bases. The CDR3 consists of 16 residues.

This clonotype showed up just a few times. V and J are TRBV9 and TRBJ2-1, with TRBD2 identical over 7 bases. Germline V gene lookup returns CDR1 SGDLS and CDR2 YYNGEE. The V and J ends lost 0 bases and 5 bases, in that order; junction bases with no gene match: 2. The length of the CDR3 is 14 residues. CDR3 bases: TGTGCCAGCAGCGTAGCTAGCGGAAACAATGAGCAGTTCTTC. It translates to CASSVASGNNEQFF.

The rearrangement uses TRBV5-1 and TRBJ2-1; TRBD1 is a possible D gene (6 bases). Germline CDR1 reads SGHRS; CDR2 reads YFSETQ. This CDR3 region has 12 residues. V gave up 4 bases and J gave up 9 bases, with 11 bases separating them. The CDR3 sequence: CASSILGGEQFF. In nucleotides, the CDR3 is TGCGCCAGCAGCATTCTAGGGGGTGAGCAGTTCTTC.

The chain combines TRBV5-1 with TRBJ2-5; D perhaps matches TRBD1 (6 bases). Trimming took off 0 bases at V and 1 base at J, with 13 bases between the two ends. The CDR3 length is 16 residues. Germline values: CDR1 SGHRS, CDR2 YFSETQ. This chain's CDR3 is CASSLARPGAQETQYF. The DNA of the CDR3 is TGCGCCAGCAGCTTGGCCCGGCCAGGGGCCCAAGAGACCCAGTACTTC.

A few counts support this clonotype. The chain employs TRBV28 and TRBJ2-2, with D hard to call. This CDR3 region has 13 residues. Per germline, CDR1 MDHEN and CDR2 SYDVKM. V lost 6 bases and J 5 bases, leaving 10 bases between the germline ends. The CDR3 loop reads CASSLLRTGELFF. In DNA form, the CDR3 reads TGTGCCAGCAGCTTACTGAGAACCGGGGAGCTGTTTTTT.

This chain uses TRBV20-1 with TRBJ2-5; 9 nucleotides align to TRBD2. The CDR3 consists of 12 residues. Germline V lookup: CDR1 DFQATT, CDR2 SNEGSKA (reference sequence). J gave up 4 bases and V 5 bases, and 2 bases lay outside the gene matches. CDR3 DNA: TGCAGTGCTGCGGGGGGGGGAGAGACCCAGTACTTC. Translation gives CSAAGGGETQYF.

This clonotype turned up a few times. The genes are TRBV10-3 and TRBJ2-5, with a tentative D call TRBD2 (6 bases). The germline CDR1 and CDR2 sequences are ENHRY and SYGVKD. The length of the CDR3 is 14 residues. The ends were cut back, 4 bases at V and 5 bases at J, with 14 bases in the middle. The CDR3 region has the DNA TGTGCCATCAGTGCCAGGGAGGTCGTGGAGACCCAGTACTTC. Its protein product is CAISAREVVETQYF.

The genes are TRBV10-3 and TRBJ1-2; 9 bases align to TRBD1. Germline V gene sequence: CDR1 ENHRY, CDR2 SYGVKD. The CDR3 is made up of 14 amino acids. V gave up 2 bases and J gave up 6 bases; unmatched junction bases: 4. The CDR3 DNA reads as TGTGCCATCAGTGAGGGGGGACAGGGCGATGGCTACACCTTC. It codes for CAISEGGQGDGYTF.

V gene TRBV20-1 combines with J gene TRBJ1-1; D possibly corresponds to TRBD1 (6 bases). This CDR3 region has 13 residues. The germline CDR1 and CDR2 sequences are DFQATT and SNEGSKA (reference sequence). V dropped 6 bases and J dropped 0 bases, with 11 bases sitting between them. CDR3 in amino acids: CSAAQGLNTEAFF. The CDR3 DNA is TGCAGTGCCGCACAGGGATTGAACACTGAAGCTTTCTTT.

The chain couples TRBV20-1 to TRBJ2-7; unclear D gene. V lost 6 bases and J 7 bases, leaving 16 bases between the germline ends. The CDR3 is made up of 12 amino acids. Germline loops: CDR1 DFQATT, CDR2 SNEGSKA (reference sequence). The CDR3 region is CSAKGPINEQYF. As DNA, the CDR3 is TGCAGTGCAAAAGGTCCCATCAATGAGCAGTACTTC.